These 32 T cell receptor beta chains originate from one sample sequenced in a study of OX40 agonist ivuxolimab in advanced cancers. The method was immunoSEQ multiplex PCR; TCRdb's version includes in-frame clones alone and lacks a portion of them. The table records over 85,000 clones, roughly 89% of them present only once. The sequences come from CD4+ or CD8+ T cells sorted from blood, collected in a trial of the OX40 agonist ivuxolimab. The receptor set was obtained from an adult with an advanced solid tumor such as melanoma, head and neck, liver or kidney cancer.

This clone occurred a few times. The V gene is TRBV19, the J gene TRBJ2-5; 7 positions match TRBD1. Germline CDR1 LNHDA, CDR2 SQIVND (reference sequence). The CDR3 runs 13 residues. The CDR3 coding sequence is TGTGCTCTGCTAGGGGGACAGCAAGAGACCCAGTACTTC. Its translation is CALLGGQQETQYF.

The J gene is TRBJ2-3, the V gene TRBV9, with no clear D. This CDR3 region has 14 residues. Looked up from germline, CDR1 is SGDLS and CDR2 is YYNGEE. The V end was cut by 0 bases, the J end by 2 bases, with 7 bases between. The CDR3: CASSVGHTTDTQYF. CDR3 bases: TGTGCCAGCAGCGTAGGTCACACCACAGATACGCAGTATTTT.

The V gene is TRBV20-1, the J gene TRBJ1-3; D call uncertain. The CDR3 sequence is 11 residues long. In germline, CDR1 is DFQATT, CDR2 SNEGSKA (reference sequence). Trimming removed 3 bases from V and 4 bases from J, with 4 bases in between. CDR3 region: CSASGGNTIYF. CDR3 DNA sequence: TGCAGTGCTAGCGGGGGAAACACCATATATTTT.

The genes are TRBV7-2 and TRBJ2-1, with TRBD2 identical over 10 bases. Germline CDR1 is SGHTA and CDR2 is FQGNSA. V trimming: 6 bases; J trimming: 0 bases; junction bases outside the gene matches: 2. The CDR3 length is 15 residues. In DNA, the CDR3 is TGTGCCAGCAGATCTAGCGGGAGCTCCTACAATGAGCAGTTCTTC. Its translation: CASRSSGSSYNEQFF.

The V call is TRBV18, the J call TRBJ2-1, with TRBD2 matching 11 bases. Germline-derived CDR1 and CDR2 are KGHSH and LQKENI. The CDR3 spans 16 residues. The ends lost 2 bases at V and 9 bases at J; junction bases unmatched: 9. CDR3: CASSPTSGGLVSEQFF. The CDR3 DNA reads TGTGCCAGCTCACCAACTAGCGGGGGCCTTGTCAGTGAGCAGTTCTTC.

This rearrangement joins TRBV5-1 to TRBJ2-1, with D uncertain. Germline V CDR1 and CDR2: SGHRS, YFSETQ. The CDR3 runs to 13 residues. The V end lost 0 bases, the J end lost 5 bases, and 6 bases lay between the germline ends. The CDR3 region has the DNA TGCGCCAGCAGCTTGGCCGACAACAATGAGCAGTTCTTC. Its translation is CASSLADNNEQFF.

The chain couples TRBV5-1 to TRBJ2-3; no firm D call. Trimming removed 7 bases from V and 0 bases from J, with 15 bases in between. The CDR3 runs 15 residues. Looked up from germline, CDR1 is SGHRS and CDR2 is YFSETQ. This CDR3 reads CASRSRVRSTDTQYF. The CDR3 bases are TGCGCCAGCCGAAGCCGGGTTAGAAGCACAGATACGCAGTATTTT.

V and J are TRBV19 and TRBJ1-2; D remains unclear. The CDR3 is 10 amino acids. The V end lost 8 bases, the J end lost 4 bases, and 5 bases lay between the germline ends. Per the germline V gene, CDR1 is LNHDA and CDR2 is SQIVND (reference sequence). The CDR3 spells CASYLYGYTF. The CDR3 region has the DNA TGTGCCAGTTACCTCTATGGCTACACCTTC. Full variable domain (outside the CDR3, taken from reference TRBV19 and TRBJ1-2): DGGITQSPKYLFRKEGQNVTLSCEQNLNHDAMYWYRQDPGQGLRLIYYSQIVNDFQKGDIAEGYSVSREKKESFPLTVTSAQKNPTAFYLCASYLYGYTFGSGTRLTVV.

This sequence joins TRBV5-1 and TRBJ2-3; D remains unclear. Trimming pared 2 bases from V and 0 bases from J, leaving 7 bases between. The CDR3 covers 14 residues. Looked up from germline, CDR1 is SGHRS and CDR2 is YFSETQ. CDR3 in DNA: TGCGCCAGCAGCTTCTCCCAGAGCACAGATACGCAGTATTTT. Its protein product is CASSFSQSTDTQYF.

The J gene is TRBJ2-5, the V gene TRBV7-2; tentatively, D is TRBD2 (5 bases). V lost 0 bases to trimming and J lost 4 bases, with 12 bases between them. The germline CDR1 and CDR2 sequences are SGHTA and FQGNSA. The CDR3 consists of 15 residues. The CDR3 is CASSLAWSGPETQYF. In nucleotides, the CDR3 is TGTGCCAGCAGCTTAGCGTGGAGCGGTCCAGAGACCCAGTACTTC. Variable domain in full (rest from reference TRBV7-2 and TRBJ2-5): GAGVSQSPSNKVTEKGKDVELRCDPISGHTALYWYRQSLGQGLEFLIYFQGNSAPDKSGLPSDRFSAERTGGSVSTLTIQRTQQEDSAVYLCASSLAWSGPETQYFGPGTRLLVL.

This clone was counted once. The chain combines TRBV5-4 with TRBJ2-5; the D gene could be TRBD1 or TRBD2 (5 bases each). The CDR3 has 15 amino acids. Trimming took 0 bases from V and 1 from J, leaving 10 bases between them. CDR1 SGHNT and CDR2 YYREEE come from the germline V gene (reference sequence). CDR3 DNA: TGTGCCAGCAGCTTGGGGAAGGGGAGCCAAGAGACCCAGTACTTC. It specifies CASSLGKGSQETQYF.

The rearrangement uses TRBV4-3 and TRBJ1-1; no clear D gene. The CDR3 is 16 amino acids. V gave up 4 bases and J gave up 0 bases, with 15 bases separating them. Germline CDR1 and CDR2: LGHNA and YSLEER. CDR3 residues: CASSPSIGRLNTEAFF. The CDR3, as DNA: TGCGCCAGCAGCCCCAGTATCGGGCGGTTGAACACTGAAGCTTTCTTT.

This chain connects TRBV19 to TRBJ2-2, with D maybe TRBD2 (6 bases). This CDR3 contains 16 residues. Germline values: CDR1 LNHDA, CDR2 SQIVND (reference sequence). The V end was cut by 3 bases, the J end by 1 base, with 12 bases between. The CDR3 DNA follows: TGTGCCAGTAGTATCCCCCGGGACTGGAACACCGGGGAGCTGTTTTTT. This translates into CASSIPRDWNTGELFF.

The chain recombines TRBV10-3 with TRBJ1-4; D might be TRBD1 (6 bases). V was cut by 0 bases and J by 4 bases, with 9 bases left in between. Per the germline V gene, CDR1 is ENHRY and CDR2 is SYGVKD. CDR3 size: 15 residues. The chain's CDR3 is CAISESDSINEKLFF. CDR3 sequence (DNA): TGTGCCATCAGTGAGTCGGACAGTATTAATGAAAAACTGTTTTTT.

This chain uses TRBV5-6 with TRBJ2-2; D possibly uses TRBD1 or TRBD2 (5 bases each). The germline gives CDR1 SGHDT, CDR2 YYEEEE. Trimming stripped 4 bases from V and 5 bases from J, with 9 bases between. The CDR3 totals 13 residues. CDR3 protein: CASSVGRTGELFF. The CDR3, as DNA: TGTGCCAGCAGCGTGGGACGGACCGGGGAGCTGTTTTTT.

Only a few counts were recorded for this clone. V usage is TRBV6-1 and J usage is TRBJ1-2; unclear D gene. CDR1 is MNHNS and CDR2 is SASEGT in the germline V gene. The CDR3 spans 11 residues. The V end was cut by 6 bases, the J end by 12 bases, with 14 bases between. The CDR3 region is CASRGQQRDTF. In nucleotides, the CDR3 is TGTGCCAGCAGAGGCCAACAGAGGGACACCTTC.

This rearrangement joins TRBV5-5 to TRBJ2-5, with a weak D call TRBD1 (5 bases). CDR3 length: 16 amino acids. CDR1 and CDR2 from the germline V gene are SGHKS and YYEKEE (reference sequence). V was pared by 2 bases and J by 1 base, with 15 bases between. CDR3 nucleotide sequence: TGTGCCAGCAGCTTAAACCCACAGGCGCCCCAAGAGACCCAGTACTTC. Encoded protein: CASSLNPQAPQETQYF.

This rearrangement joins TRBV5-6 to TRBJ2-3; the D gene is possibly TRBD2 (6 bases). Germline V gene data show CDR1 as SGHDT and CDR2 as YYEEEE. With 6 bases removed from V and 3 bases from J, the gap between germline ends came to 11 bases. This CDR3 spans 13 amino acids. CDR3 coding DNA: TGTGCCAGCACGGGGGTTACGACAGATACGCAGTATTTT. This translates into CASTGVTTDTQYF. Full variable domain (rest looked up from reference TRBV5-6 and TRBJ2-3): DAGVTQSPTHLIKTRGQQVTLRCSPKSGHDTVSWYQQALGQGPQFIFQYYEEEERQRGNFPDRFSGHQFPNYSSELNVNALLLGDSALYLCASTGVTTDTQYFGPGTRLTVL.

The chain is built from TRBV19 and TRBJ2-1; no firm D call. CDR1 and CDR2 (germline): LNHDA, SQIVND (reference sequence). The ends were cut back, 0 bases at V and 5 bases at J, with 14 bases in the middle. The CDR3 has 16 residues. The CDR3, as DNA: TGTGCCAGTAGTATAGATCGAGGCCCAATACACAATGAGCAGTTCTTC. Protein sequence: CASSIDRGPIHNEQFF.

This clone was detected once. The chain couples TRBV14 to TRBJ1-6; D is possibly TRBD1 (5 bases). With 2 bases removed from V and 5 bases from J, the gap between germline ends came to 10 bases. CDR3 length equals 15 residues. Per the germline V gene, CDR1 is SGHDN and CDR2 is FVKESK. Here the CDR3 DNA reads TGTGCCAGCAGCCAACGGGCGGACAATAATTCACCCCTCCACTTT. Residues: CASSQRADNNSPLHF.

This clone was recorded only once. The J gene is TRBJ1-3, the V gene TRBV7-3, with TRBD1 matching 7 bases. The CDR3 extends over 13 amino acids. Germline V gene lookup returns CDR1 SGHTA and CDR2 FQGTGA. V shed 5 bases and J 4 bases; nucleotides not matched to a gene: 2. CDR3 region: CASSQDRGNTIYF. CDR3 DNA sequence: TGTGCCAGCAGCCAGGACAGGGGAAACACCATATATTTT.

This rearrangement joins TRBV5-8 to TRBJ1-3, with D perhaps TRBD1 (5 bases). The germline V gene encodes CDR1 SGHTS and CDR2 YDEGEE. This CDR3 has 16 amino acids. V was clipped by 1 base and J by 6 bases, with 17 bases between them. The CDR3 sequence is CASSLMGTGGTNTIYF. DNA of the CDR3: TGTGCCAGCAGCTTGATGGGGACGGGCGGTACAAACACCATATATTTT.

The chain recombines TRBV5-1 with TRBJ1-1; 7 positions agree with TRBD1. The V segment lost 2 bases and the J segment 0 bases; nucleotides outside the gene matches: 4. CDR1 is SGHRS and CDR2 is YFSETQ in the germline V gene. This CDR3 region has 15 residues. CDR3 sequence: CASSLGTAVNTEAFF. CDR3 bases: TGCGCCAGCAGCTTAGGGACAGCGGTGAACACTGAAGCTTTCTTT. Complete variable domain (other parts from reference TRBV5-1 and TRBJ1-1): KAGVTQTPRYLIKTRGQQVTLSCSPISGHRSVSWYQQTPGQGLQFLFEYFSETQRNKGNFPGRFSGRQFSNSRSEMNVSTLELGDSALYLCASSLGTAVNTEAFFGQGTRLTVV.

This CDR3 is CASSPRTAEETQYF. As DNA, the CDR3 is TGTGCCAGCAGCCCCCGGACTGCTGAAGAGACCCAGTACTTC. This chain connects TRBV7-9 to TRBJ2-5, with TRBD2 as a possible D gene (5 bases). Germline V gene sequence: CDR1 SEHNR, CDR2 FQNEAQ (reference sequence). CDR3 length equals 14 residues. V lost 5 bases and J lost 3, with 13 bases in between.

The CDR3: CASSFLSFRGNYEQYF. CDR3 coding DNA: TGTGCCAGCAGCTTTTTATCCTTTAGGGGCAACTACGAGCAGTACTTC. The genes are TRBV7-2 and TRBJ2-7; perhaps TRBD1 as D (5 bases). Germline CDR1 SGHTA, CDR2 FQGNSA. The ends were cut back, 3 bases at V and 3 bases at J, with 18 bases in the middle. The CDR3 spans 16 residues.

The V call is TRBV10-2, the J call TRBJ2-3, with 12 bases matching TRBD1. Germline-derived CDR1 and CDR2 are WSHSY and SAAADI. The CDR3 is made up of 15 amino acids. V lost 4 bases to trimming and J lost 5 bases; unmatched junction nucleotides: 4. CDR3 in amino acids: CASSGGQGAVDTQYF. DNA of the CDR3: TGCGCCAGCAGTGGGGGACAGGGGGCGGTAGATACGCAGTATTTT.

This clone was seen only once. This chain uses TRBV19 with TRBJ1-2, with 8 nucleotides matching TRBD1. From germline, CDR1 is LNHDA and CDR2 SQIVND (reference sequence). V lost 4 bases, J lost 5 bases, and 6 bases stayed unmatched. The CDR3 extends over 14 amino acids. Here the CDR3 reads CASSTRQGIYGYTF. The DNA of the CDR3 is TGTGCCAGTAGTACACGACAGGGGATTTATGGCTACACCTTC.

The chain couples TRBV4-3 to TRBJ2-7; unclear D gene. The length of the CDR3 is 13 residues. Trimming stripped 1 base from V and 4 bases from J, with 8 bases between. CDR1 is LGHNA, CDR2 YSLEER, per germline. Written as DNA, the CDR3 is TGCGCCAGCAGCCAAGCTAGGGAATACGAGCAGTACTTC. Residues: CASSQAREYEQYF.

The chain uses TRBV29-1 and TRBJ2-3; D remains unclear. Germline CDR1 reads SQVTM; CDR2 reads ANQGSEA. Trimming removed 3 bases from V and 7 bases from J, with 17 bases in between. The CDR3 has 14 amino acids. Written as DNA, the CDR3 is TGCAGCGTTGAGGGTCAGGCCTCCATTTATACGCAGTATTTT. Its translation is CSVEGQASIYTQYF.

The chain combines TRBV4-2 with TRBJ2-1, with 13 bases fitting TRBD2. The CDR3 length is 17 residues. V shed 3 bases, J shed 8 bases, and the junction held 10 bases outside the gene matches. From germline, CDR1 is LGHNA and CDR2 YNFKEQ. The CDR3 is CASSQGRTSGGVDEQFF. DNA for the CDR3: TGTGCCAGCAGCCAGGGTCGGACTAGCGGGGGTGTAGATGAGCAGTTCTTC.

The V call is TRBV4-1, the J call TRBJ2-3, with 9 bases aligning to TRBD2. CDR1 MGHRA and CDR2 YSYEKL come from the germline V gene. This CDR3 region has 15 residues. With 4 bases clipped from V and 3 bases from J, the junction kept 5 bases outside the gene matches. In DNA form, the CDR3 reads TGCGCCAGCAGCCGCCAGCGGGGGGTTACAGATACGCAGTATTTT. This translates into CASSRQRGVTDTQYF.

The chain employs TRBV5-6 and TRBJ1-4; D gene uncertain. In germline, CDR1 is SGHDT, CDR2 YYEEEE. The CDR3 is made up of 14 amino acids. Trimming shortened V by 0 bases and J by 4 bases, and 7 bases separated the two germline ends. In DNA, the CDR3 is TGTGCCAGCAGCTTGGCCGGGTTTAATGAAAAACTGTTTTTT. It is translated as CASSLAGFNEKLFF.